This T cell receptor beta chain was found in a study of cytomegalovirus exposure and HLA in healthy donors. Overall study context: Within the Caucasian-associated ancestry cluster were approximately 77% of the approximately 400 genotyped donors.

The CDR3 extends over 14 amino acids. The V gene lost 5 bases and the J gene lost 3 bases, with 13 bases spanning the gap. Germline V gives CDR1 SGHAT, CDR2 FQNNGV. General study results and limits: Most observed TCR sequences were rare, whereas some public TCRs were detected in many donors.

A note on this clone: Its antigen is not identified. Within the sample, other DNA sequences also encode this same CDR3.

The PCR employed 60 Vbeta primers together with 13 Jbeta primers. Data came from immunoSEQ multiplex PCR; TCRdb stores just in-frame clones and leaves some out. The sample holds 77,000 or so clones. The sample was PBMCs. The TCR originated in a young man in good health and CMV-seronegative. The rearrangement links TRBV11-2 to TRBJ1-1; D gene unclear. The CDR3 bases are TGTGCCAGCAGCCCTACAGTAGGCTACACTGAAGCTTTCTTT. Translation: CASSPTVGYTEAFF.